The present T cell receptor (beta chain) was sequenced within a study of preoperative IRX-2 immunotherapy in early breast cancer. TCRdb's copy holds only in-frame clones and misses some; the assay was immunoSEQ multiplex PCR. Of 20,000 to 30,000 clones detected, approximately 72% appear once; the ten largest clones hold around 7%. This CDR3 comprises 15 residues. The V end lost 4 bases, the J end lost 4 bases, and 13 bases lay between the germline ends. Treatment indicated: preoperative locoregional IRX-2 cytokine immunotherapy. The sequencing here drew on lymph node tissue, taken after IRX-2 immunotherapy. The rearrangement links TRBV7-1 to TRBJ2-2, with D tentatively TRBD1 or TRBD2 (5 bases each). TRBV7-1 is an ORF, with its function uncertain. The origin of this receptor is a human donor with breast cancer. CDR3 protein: CASSFSGAGTGELFF. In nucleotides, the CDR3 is TGTGCCAGCAGCTTTTCCGGGGCAGGCACCGGGGAGCTGTTTTTT.